This TCR beta chain was documented in a study of T-cell memory formation after mild COVID-19. Study summary: For the most part, TCR clusters were specific to one donor.

Study results and limitations: Mainly CM and EM harbored the contracting CD4+ clones; mainly EMRA harbored the CD8+ ones.

5'RACE primed from the constant segment yielded TCR alpha and TCR beta cDNA libraries bearing sample barcodes and UMIs. TCRdb ran MiXCR on the 5' RACE reads and lists one entry per CDR3 protein. Of hundreds of thousands of distinct CDR3 sequences listed, about a fifth are singletons. Germline values: CDR1 MNHEY, CDR2 SMNVEV (reference sequence). CDR3 length equals 14 residues. V lost 5 bases and J lost 10; bases outside the gene matches: 6. This clonotype was observed a handful of times. Its specificity is unknown. Sample: PBMCs or a T cell subset sorted from them (not recorded which). The chain employs TRBV27 and TRBJ1-6; 9 bases line up with TRBD1. This receptor was taken from an adult woman who had mild COVID-19 (a few samples of this study predate the infection). Cell type and time point are not known. CDR3 region: CASSTGGWRSPLHF. The CDR3 nucleotides are TGTGCCAGCAGTACAGGGGGCTGGAGGTCACCCCTCCACTTT.